Listed here are 14 T cell receptor beta chains from one sample, sequenced in a study of blood T cell repertoires in COVID-19. Clones were sequenced by immunoSEQ multiplex PCR, and TCRdb holds only the in-frame ones, with some missing. The data show about 180,000 clones, with about 85% seen just once and over 7.5% held by the top ten. Sequencing was performed on peripheral blood. These receptors were obtained from a woman older than 75 with acute or convalescent COVID-19.

The chain joins TRBV27 to TRBJ1-3; 7 bases agree with TRBD1. Trimming removed 2 bases from V and 0 bases from J; junction bases left unmatched: 7. Germline V CDR1 and CDR2: MNHEY, SMNVEV (reference sequence). This CDR3 has 17 residues. The CDR3 spells CASSLVNQGDSGNTIYF. CDR3 DNA: TGTGCCAGCAGTTTAGTGAATCAGGGGGACTCTGGAAACACCATATATTTT.

The chain recombines TRBV5-8 with TRBJ1-4, with D maybe TRBD1 (5 bases). Germline values: CDR1 SGHTS, CDR2 YDEGEE. V shed 1 base and J shed 6 bases, with 13 bases lying between them. The CDR3 extends over 15 amino acids. The CDR3 DNA follows: TGTGCCAGCAGCTTGTTTCAGGCGGGGGATGAAAAACTGTTTTTT. Translated: CASSLFQAGDEKLFF.

V is TRBV24-1 and J is TRBJ2-7; D remains ambiguous. V was pared by 2 bases and J by 2 bases, with 6 bases between. Germline CDR1 is KGHDR and CDR2 is SFDVKD. The CDR3 contains 13 residues. CDR3 bases: TGTGCCACCAGTGATTCTGACACCTACGAGCAGTACTTC. This encodes CATSDSDTYEQYF.

This clone was counted between two and nine times. The chain recombines TRBV7-9 with TRBJ1-2; a possible D gene is TRBD1 (6 bases). Trimming stripped 2 bases from V and 6 bases from J, with 7 bases between. The CDR3 has 12 amino acids. Germline-derived CDR1 and CDR2 are SEHNR and FQNEAQ (reference sequence). The CDR3 DNA reads as TGTGCCAGCAGCTTAAACAGGGATGGCTACACCTTC. It encodes CASSLNRDGYTF.

J is TRBJ1-2 and V is TRBV6-6; weak D call: TRBD1 (6 bases). In germline, CDR1 is MNHNY, CDR2 SVGAGI (reference sequence). V was trimmed by 6 bases and J by 2 bases, leaving 13 bases between them. The CDR3 length is 14 residues. The CDR3 DNA reads as TGTGCCAGCAGCCCAGACAGGACAAACTATGGCTACACCTTC. Translating gives CASSPDRTNYGYTF.

This chain uses TRBV6-5 with TRBJ1-2; 7 bases are a match to TRBD1. The length of the CDR3 is 13 residues. The germline V gene has CDR1 MNHEY and CDR2 SVGAGI. V shed 6 bases and J 4 bases; nucleotides not matched to a gene: 5. CDR3 protein: CASRVGGGYGYTF. The DNA of the CDR3 is TGTGCCAGCAGAGTAGGGGGCGGCTATGGCTACACCTTC.

This chain uses TRBV6-5 with TRBJ1-2, with D perhaps TRBD1 (6 bases). The CDR3 spans 13 residues. The V and J ends lost 6 bases and 6 bases respectively, with 14 bases between them. Per the germline V gene, CDR1 is MNHEY and CDR2 is SVGAGI. The CDR3 sequence: CASRVQGQDGYTF. The CDR3 nucleotides read TGTGCCAGCAGGGTACAGGGTCAGGATGGCTACACCTTC.

The chain recombines TRBV18 with TRBJ2-3, with unresolved D. This CDR3 is 18 amino acids long. The germline V gene has CDR1 KGHSH and CDR2 LQKENI. The V end was cut by 2 bases, the J end by 7 bases, with 25 bases between. This chain's CDR3 is CASSPKFALDLVLYTQYF. The CDR3 DNA sequence: TGTGCCAGCTCACCAAAGTTTGCCCTGGATCTAGTCCTATATACGCAGTATTTT.

The DNA of the CDR3 is TGTGCCAGCAGCCAAGGGAGGACTCGTAAGGACTACAATGAGCAGTTCTTC. Translating it yields CASSQGRTRKDYNEQFF. V is TRBV4-2 and J is TRBJ2-1; tentatively, D is TRBD2 (5 bases). The CDR3 length is 17 residues. V dropped 1 base and J dropped 3 bases, with 16 bases sitting between them. Germline lookup yields CDR1 LGHNA and CDR2 YNFKEQ.

This chain connects TRBV4-3 to TRBJ2-2; a weak D match, TRBD1 (5 bases). CDR3 length: 16 amino acids. The germline V gene has CDR1 LGHNA and CDR2 YSLEER. Between the trimmed V and J ends, which lost 0 bases and 6 bases, there was a span of 14 bases. This CDR3 reads CASSQEGQGRAGELFF. The CDR3 coding sequence is TGCGCCAGCAGCCAAGAAGGGCAGGGTAGGGCCGGGGAGCTGTTTTTT.

This clone was seen only a few times. The chain joins TRBV6-2 or TRBV6-3 to TRBJ2-7; D is possibly TRBD2 (7 bases). CDR3 length equals 15 residues. Germline V gives CDR1 MNHEY, CDR2 SVGEGT. V was shortened by 5 bases and J by 7 bases, with 21 bases between the two germline ends. CDR3: CASSGGGLTAREQYF. CDR3 nucleotide sequence: TGTGCCAGCAGTGGGGGGGGGCTTACCGCACGGGAGCAGTACTTC.

The chain couples TRBV19 to TRBJ1-5; tentative D call: TRBD1 (5 bases). The CDR3 totals 13 residues. Trimming left V 5 bases short and J 6 bases short, with 11 bases between. Germline CDR1 reads LNHDA; CDR2 reads SQIVND (reference sequence). In DNA form, the CDR3 reads TGTGCCAGTAGTCCTCAGGGAGGTCAGCCCCAGCATTTT. This encodes CASSPQGGQPQHF.

The chain is built from TRBV6-5 and TRBJ2-3; D uncertain. The CDR3 spans 15 residues. CDR1 and CDR2 (germline): MNHEY, SVGAGI. Trimming pared 4 bases from V and 2 bases from J, leaving 13 bases between. CDR3 protein: CASSSDWKYTDTQYF. The CDR3 DNA sequence: TGTGCCAGCAGTTCTGACTGGAAATACACAGATACGCAGTATTTT.

V and J are TRBV7-9 and TRBJ2-6; a weak D match, TRBD2 (7 bases). This CDR3 is built from 18 residues. Germline lookup yields CDR1 SEHNR and CDR2 FQNEAQ (reference sequence). The germline V and J ends were trimmed by 5 bases and 1 base, with 18 bases remaining between them. Written as DNA, the CDR3 is TGTGCCAGCAGCGACCTCGGCAGGGGAGGGTCTGGGGCCAACGTCCTGACTTTC. Protein sequence: CASSDLGRGGSGANVLTF.